Below are 23 T cell receptor beta chains sequenced from a single sample in a study of control samples from healthy donors and cancer patients. Generated by immunoSEQ multiplex PCR, the TCRdb table keeps only in-frame clones and is missing some. The repertoire holds around 95,000 clones, with just under 85% as singletons. The specimen was blood. These receptors were collected from a man younger than 45 in good health.

This clone was observed once. V gene TRBV14 combines with J gene TRBJ1-6; no reliable D call. V was shortened by 0 bases and J by 9 bases, with 9 bases between the two germline ends. The CDR3 has 14 amino acids. Germline V gene lookup returns CDR1 SGHDN and CDR2 FVKESK. The CDR3 DNA reads TGTGCCAGCAGCCAAGAAGTAAGGTCTTCACCCCTCCACTTT. It specifies CASSQEVRSSPLHF.

Concerning this clone itself: Other DNA sequences within the sample encode an identical CDR3. The chain has TRBV28 and TRBJ1-5; D may be TRBD1 (5 bases). The CDR3 length is 20 residues. Germline V lookup: CDR1 MDHEN, CDR2 SYDVKM. Trimming cost V 2 bases and J 6 bases, with 29 bases left between them. The DNA of the CDR3 is TGTGCCAGCAGTTTAAGGGCCTACAGACAACGGGGGATATTCTTTCAGCCCCAGCATTTT. Protein: CASSLRAYRQRGIFFQPQHF.

The chain recombines TRBV5-6 with TRBJ2-7; D remains ambiguous. The length of the CDR3 is 11 residues. Germline lookup yields CDR1 SGHDT and CDR2 YYEEEE. Between the trimmed V and J ends, which lost 5 bases and 5 bases, there was a span of 8 bases. CDR3 DNA sequence: TGTGCCAGCAGTTATAACGACGAGCAGTACTTC. Translated, it gives CASSYNDEQYF.

The chain combines TRBV10-1 with TRBJ1-1; D perhaps matches TRBD1 (5 bases). V lost 3 bases and J 4 bases, leaving 18 bases between the germline ends. CDR3 length equals 16 residues. Looked up from germline, CDR1 is WNHNN and CDR2 is SYGVQD (reference sequence). CDR3 in amino acids: CASSERTPGWGTEAFF. Written as DNA, the CDR3 is TGCGCCAGCAGTGAACGGACACCCGGGTGGGGCACTGAAGCTTTCTTT.

This rearrangement joins TRBV6-5 to TRBJ1-6, with D hard to call. V was pared by 0 bases and J by 7 bases, with 7 bases between. The CDR3 has 14 residues. From germline, CDR1 is MNHEY and CDR2 SVGAGI. CDR3 DNA sequence: TGTGCCAGCAGTTACTCGACGGAAAATTCACCCCTCCACTTT. Translating it yields CASSYSTENSPLHF.

Regarding this clone: The junction departs from the called germline gene at one end, perhaps through a read error. The gene calls are TRBV28 and TRBJ2-7, with 9 bases matching TRBD1. This CDR3 region has 12 residues. Germline CDR1 and CDR2: MDHEN and SYDVKM. CDR3 in DNA: TGTGCCAGCAGTTTCTTCCGGGACAGGGCGCACTTC. Translation gives CASSFFRDRAHF. Full variable domain (missing parts from reference TRBV28 and TRBJ2-7): DVKVTQSSRYLVKRTGEKVFLECVQDMDHENMFWYRQDPGLGLRLIYFSYDVKMKEKGDIPEGYSVSREKKERFSLILESASTNQTSMYLCASSFFRDRAHFGPGTRLTVT.

The chain carries TRBV18 and TRBJ1-1; D is undetermined. Germline V gene sequence: CDR1 KGHSH, CDR2 LQKENI. This CDR3 comprises 14 residues. V lost 10 bases and J 1 base, leaving 16 bases between the germline ends. This chain's CDR3 is CATQREGWNTEAFF. For the CDR3, the DNA is TGTGCCACCCAACGGGAGGGCTGGAACACTGAAGCTTTCTTT.

The chain employs TRBV28 and TRBJ2-3, with TRBD1 identical over 9 bases. CDR1 is MDHEN, CDR2 SYDVKM, per germline. Trimming removed 2 bases from V and 6 bases from J; junction bases left unmatched: 12. There are 17 residues in the CDR3. CDR3: CASSLLDRGPSTDTQYF. The CDR3 DNA follows: TGTGCCAGCAGTTTACTGGACAGGGGCCCTTCCACGGATACGCAGTATTTT.

The rearrangement joins TRBV18 to TRBJ1-1; perhaps TRBD1 as D (6 bases). Trimming stripped 3 bases from V and 4 bases from J, with 9 bases between. This CDR3 spans 13 amino acids. CDR1 KGHSH and CDR2 LQKENI come from the germline V gene. In DNA form, the CDR3 reads TGTGCCAGCTCACCCGGACAGCTCACTGAAGCTTTCTTT. Translation gives CASSPGQLTEAFF.

This chain uses TRBV5-1 with TRBJ1-1; D remains ambiguous. The V end was cut by 0 bases, the J end by 11 bases, with 11 bases between. This CDR3 region has 12 residues. Germline V gives CDR1 SGHRS, CDR2 YFSETQ. CDR3 nucleotide sequence: TGCGCCAGCAGCTTGGAAGGCGGGAGGGCTTTCTTT. This sequence encodes CASSLEGGRAFF.

V and J are TRBV5-6 and TRBJ2-1; TRBD2 matches at 7 bases. There are 16 residues in the CDR3. Germline lookup yields CDR1 SGHDT and CDR2 YYEEEE. After removal of 4 bases from V and 3 bases from J, the junction contained 10 bases not matched to a gene. CDR3 amino acids: CASSRDYGGGYNEQFF. CDR3 nucleotide sequence: TGTGCCAGCAGCAGGGACTATGGCGGGGGCTACAATGAGCAGTTCTTC.

Only one count was recorded for this clone. The chain uses TRBV12-5 and TRBJ1-5, with no clear D. With 1 base removed from V and 2 bases from J, the gap between germline ends came to 6 bases. Germline CDR1 reads LGHNT; CDR2 reads FRNRAP. The length of the CDR3 is 14 residues. CDR3 nucleotides: TGTGCTAGTGGTTTGGCGTGGGGCAATCAGCCCCAGCATTTT. Its translation: CASGLAWGNQPQHF.

V and J are TRBV5-4 and TRBJ2-5; weak D call: TRBD2 (6 bases). Trimming shortened V by 4 bases and J by 4 bases, and 11 bases separated the two germline ends. Germline assignment: CDR1 SGHNT and CDR2 YYREEE (reference sequence). CDR3 size: 13 residues. CDR3 protein: CASSQGLIETQYF. The CDR3 bases are TGTGCCAGCAGCCAGGGACTTATAGAGACCCAGTACTTC.

The rearrangement joins TRBV5-5 to TRBJ1-5; 8 positions agree with TRBD1. The CDR3 has 15 amino acids. Germline loops: CDR1 SGHKS, CDR2 YYEKEE (reference sequence). V dropped 0 bases and J dropped 6; count of bases not matched to a gene: 5. This CDR3 reads CASSLDAGGLQPQHF. The CDR3 DNA is TGTGCCAGCAGCTTGGATGCAGGGGGCCTTCAGCCCCAGCATTTT.

Here the CDR3 reads CASSVGSYGYTF. In DNA, the CDR3 is TGTGCCAGCAGCGTAGGGAGCTATGGCTACACCTTC. The chain joins TRBV11-2 to TRBJ1-2; D not certain. CDR1 and CDR2 from the germline V gene are SGHAT and FQNNGV. V shed 5 bases and J shed 4 bases, with 8 bases lying between them. This CDR3 spans 12 amino acids.

CDR3 DNA sequence: TGTGCCAGCAAAAAAGGGGGATTGAACACCGGGGAGCTGTTTTTT. It encodes CASKKGGLNTGELFF. The chain carries TRBV27 and TRBJ2-2; a possible D gene is TRBD1 (6 bases). Looked up from germline, CDR1 is MNHEY and CDR2 is SMNVEV (reference sequence). The CDR3 has 15 amino acids. Trimming stripped 7 bases from V and 1 base from J, with 13 bases between.

The chain carries TRBV14 and TRBJ1-2; D possibly corresponds to TRBD1 (5 bases). The ends were cut back, 0 bases at V and 8 bases at J, with 7 bases in the middle. Looked up from germline, CDR1 is SGHDN and CDR2 is FVKESK. This CDR3 is 12 amino acids long. The CDR3 sequence is CASSQEWGGYTF. DNA of the CDR3: TGTGCCAGCAGCCAAGAATGGGGGGGCTACACCTTC.

This chain's CDR3 is CTSSESPRVGEAFF. In nucleotides, the CDR3 is TGCACCAGCAGCGAAAGCCCCAGGGTTGGTGAAGCTTTCTTT. The chain recombines TRBV1 with TRBJ1-1; the table assigns TRBD1, which was not confirmed against the DNA. TRBV1 is a pseudogene locus. This CDR3 comprises 14 residues.

The chain has TRBV5-4 and TRBJ2-1, with D tentatively TRBD1 (6 bases). Germline V gives CDR1 SGHNT, CDR2 YYREEE (reference sequence). The CDR3 covers 17 residues. The V end was cut by 4 bases, the J end by 1 base, with 18 bases between. CDR3 coding DNA: TGTGCCAGCAGCACCGGTGGGGCCAGGGGATCCTACAATGAGCAGTTCTTC. This gives the protein CASSTGGARGSYNEQFF. The full variable domain, in which reference TRBV5-4 and TRBJ2-1 provide the parts outside the CDR3, is ETGVTQSPTHLIKTRGQQVTLRCSSQSGHNTVSWYQQALGQGPQFIFQYYREEENGRGNFPPRFSGLQFPNYSSELNVNALELDDSALYLCASSTGGARGSYNEQFFGPGTRLTVL.

With respect to this clone: Other DNA sequences within the sample encode an identical CDR3. The V call is TRBV9, the J call TRBJ1-1; no firm D call. This CDR3 spans 12 amino acids. Trimming took 0 bases from V and 4 from J, leaving 4 bases between them. Germline assignment: CDR1 SGDLS and CDR2 YYNGEE. The CDR3 here is CASSVEGTEAFF. The CDR3 DNA reads TGTGCCAGCAGCGTAGAAGGCACTGAAGCTTTCTTT.

The chain has TRBV18 and TRBJ1-4; D remains ambiguous. This CDR3 region has 15 residues. Germline V gene lookup returns CDR1 KGHSH and CDR2 LQKENI. V lost 5 bases to trimming and J lost 7 bases, with 17 bases between them. The CDR3 bases are TGTGCCAGCTCAACGCAGGTTACGGGTGGTGAAAAACTGTTTTTT. Translating it yields CASSTQVTGGEKLFF.

The CDR3 loop is CASSIGQARNYGYTF. In nucleotides, the CDR3 is TGTGCCAGTAGTATCGGACAGGCTAGGAACTATGGCTACACCTTC. The chain is built from TRBV19 and TRBJ1-2; 7 positions match TRBD1. Per germline, CDR1 LNHDA and CDR2 SQIVND (reference sequence). J was trimmed by 2 bases and V by 3 bases; bases with no gene match: 6. CDR3 length equals 15 residues. Complete variable domain (other parts from reference TRBV19 and TRBJ1-2): DGGITQSPKYLFRKEGQNVTLSCEQNLNHDAMYWYRQDPGQGLRLIYYSQIVNDFQKGDIAEGYSVSREKKESFPLTVTSAQKNPTAFYLCASSIGQARNYGYTFGSGTRLTVV.

At least ten counts were recorded for this clone. J is TRBJ2-7 and V is TRBV29-1; no reliable D call. The germline gives CDR1 SQVTM, CDR2 ANQGSEA. The CDR3 sequence is 13 residues long. Deletions cut 2 bases from V and 0 bases from J, with 8 bases between. CDR3 loop: CSVELPASYEQYF. CDR3 nucleotide sequence: TGCAGCGTTGAATTGCCAGCCTCCTACGAGCAGTACTTC.